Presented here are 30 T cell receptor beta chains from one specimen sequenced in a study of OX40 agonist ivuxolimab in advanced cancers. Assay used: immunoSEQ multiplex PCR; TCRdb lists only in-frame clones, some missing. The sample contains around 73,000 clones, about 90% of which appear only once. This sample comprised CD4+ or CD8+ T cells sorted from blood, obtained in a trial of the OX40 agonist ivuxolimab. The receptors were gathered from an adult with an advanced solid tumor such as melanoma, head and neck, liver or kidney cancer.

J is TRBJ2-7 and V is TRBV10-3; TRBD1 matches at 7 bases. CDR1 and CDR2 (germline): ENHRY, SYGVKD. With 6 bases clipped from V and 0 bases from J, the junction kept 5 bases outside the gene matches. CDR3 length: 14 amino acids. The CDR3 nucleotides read TGTGCCATCAGACCGAGGGACAGCTCCTACGAGCAGTACTTC. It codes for CAIRPRDSSYEQYF.

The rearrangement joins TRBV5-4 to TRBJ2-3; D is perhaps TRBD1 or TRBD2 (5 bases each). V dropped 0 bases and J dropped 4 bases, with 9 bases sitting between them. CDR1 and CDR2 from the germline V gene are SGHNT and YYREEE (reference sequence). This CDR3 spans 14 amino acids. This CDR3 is CASSLGQGPDTQYF. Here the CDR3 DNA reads TGTGCCAGCAGCTTGGGGCAGGGACCAGATACGCAGTATTTT.

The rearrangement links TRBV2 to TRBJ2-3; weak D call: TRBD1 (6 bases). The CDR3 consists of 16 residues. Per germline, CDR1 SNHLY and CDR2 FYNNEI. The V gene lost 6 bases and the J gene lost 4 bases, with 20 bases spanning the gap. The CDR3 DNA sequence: TGTGCCAGCAGAGGACAGTTACTCGGCACATCAGATACGCAGTATTTT. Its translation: CASRGQLLGTSDTQYF.

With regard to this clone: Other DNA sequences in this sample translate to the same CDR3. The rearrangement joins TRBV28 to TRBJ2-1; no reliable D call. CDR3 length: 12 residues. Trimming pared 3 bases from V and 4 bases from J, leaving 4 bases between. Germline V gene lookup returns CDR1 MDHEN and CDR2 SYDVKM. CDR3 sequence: CASSFGYNEQFF. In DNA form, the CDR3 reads TGTGCCAGCAGTTTTGGATACAATGAGCAGTTCTTC.

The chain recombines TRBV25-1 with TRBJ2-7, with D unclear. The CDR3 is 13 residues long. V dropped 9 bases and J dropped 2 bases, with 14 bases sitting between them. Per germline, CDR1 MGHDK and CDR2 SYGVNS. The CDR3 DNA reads TGTGCCAGGTCGCGGCGGCAACCCTACGAGCAGTACTTC. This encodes CARSRRQPYEQYF.

CDR3 residues: CASSGQEKNQPQHF. CDR3 nucleotide sequence: TGTGCCAGCAGCGGCCAGGAAAAAAATCAGCCCCAGCATTTT. The chain couples TRBV11-2 to TRBJ1-5, with D unresolved. The germline CDR1 and CDR2 sequences are SGHAT and FQNNGV. Trimming removed 5 bases at V and 4 bases at J, with 12 bases between. The CDR3 has 14 residues.

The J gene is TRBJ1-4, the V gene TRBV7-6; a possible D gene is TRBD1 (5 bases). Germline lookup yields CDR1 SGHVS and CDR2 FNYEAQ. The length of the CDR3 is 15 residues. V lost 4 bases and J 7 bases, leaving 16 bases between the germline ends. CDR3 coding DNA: TGTGCCAGCAGCTCCTGGGAATCAGGGTCTGAAAAACTGTTTTTT. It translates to CASSSWESGSEKLFF.

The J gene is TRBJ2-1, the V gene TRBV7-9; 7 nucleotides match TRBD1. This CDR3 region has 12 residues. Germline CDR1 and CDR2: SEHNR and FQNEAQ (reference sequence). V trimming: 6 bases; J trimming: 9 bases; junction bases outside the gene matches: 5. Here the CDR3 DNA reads TGTGCCAGCAGACAGGGGTACTTTGAGCAGTTCTTC. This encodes CASRQGYFEQFF.

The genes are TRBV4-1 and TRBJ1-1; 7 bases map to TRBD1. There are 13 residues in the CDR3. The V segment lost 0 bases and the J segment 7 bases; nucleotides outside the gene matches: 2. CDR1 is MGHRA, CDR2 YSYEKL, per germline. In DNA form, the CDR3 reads TGCGCCAGCAGCCAAGATAGGGACAGTGAAGCTTTCTTT. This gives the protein CASSQDRDSEAFF.

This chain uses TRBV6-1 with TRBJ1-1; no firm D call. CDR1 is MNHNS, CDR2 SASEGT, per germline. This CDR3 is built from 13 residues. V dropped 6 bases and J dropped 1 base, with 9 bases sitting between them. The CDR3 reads CASRLHGNTEAFF. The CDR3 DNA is TGTGCCAGCAGACTACACGGGAACACTGAAGCTTTCTTT.

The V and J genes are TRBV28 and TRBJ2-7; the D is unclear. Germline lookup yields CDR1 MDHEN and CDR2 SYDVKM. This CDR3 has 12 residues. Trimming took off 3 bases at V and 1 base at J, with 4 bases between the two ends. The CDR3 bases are TGTGCCAGCAGTTTTCTATCCTACGAGCAGTACTTC. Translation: CASSFLSYEQYF.

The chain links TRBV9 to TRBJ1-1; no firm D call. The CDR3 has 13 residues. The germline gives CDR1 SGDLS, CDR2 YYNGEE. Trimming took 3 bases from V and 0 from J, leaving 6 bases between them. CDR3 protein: CASSAIMNTEAFF. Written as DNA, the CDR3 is TGTGCCAGCAGCGCGATCATGAACACTGAAGCTTTCTTT.

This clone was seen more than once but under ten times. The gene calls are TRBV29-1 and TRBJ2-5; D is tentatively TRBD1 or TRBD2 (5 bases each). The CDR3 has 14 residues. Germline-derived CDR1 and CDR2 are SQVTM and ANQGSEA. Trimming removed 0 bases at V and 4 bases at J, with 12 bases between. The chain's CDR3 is CSVEEPAGGETQYF. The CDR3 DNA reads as TGCAGCGTTGAAGAGCCGGCTGGGGGAGAGACCCAGTACTTC.

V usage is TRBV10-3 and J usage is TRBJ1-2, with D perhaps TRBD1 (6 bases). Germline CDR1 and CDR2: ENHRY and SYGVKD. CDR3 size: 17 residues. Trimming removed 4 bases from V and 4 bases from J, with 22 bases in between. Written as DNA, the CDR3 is TGTGCCATCAGTGGGTCCAGGGGCTATGATGGATCCTATGGCTACACCTTC. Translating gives CAISGSRGYDGSYGYTF.

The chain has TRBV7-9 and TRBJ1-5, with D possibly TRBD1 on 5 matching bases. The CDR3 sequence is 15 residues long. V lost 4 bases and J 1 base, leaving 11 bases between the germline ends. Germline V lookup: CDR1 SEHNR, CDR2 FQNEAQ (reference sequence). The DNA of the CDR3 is TGTGCCAGCAGCTCTGAGGGGTCGAGCAATCAGCCCCAGCATTTT. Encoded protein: CASSSEGSSNQPQHF.

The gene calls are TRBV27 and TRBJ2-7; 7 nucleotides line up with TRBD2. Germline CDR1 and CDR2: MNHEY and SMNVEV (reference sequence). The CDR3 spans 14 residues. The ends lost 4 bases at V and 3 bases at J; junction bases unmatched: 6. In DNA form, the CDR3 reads TGTGCCAGCAGTTATTCTAGCGGCTACTACGAGCAGTACTTC. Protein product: CASSYSSGYYEQYF.

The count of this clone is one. CDR3 region: CASSSSQYEQYF. As DNA, the CDR3 is TGTGCCAGCAGCTCTTCTCAGTACGAGCAGTACTTC. The chain links TRBV5-4 to TRBJ2-7, with D uncertain. Between the trimmed V and J ends, which lost 3 bases and 4 bases, there was a span of 8 bases. The germline V gene encodes CDR1 SGHNT and CDR2 YYREEE (reference sequence). There are 12 residues in the CDR3.

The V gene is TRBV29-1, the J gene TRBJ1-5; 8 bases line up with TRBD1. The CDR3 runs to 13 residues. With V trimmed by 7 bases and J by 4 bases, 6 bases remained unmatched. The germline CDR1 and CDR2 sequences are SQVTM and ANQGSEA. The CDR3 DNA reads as TGCAGCGCCCGACAGGGGACAAATCAGCCCCAGCATTTT. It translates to CSARQGTNQPQHF.

The CDR3 region is CASSPGQGLSPLHF. For the CDR3, the DNA is TGTGCCAGCAGCCCGGGACAGGGTCTATCACCCCTCCACTTT. The V call is TRBV2, the J call TRBJ1-6; 9 bases match TRBD1. The CDR3 has 14 amino acids. Germline loops: CDR1 SNHLY, CDR2 FYNNEI. The trim removed 6 bases at V and 10 bases at J, leaving 7 bases unmatched. The complete variable domain, with remaining parts taken from reference TRBV2 and TRBJ1-6, reads EPEVTQTPSHQVTQMGQEVILRCVPISNHLYFYWYRQILGQKVEFLVSFYNNEISEKSEIFDDQFSVERPDGSNFTLKIRSTKLEDSAMYFCASSPGQGLSPLHFGNGTRLTVT.

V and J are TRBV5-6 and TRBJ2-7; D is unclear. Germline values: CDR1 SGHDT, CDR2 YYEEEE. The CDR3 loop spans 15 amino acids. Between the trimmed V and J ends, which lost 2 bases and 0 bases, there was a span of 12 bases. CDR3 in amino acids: CASSFQLAGSYEQYF. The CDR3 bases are TGTGCCAGCAGCTTTCAGTTGGCTGGCTCCTACGAGCAGTACTTC.

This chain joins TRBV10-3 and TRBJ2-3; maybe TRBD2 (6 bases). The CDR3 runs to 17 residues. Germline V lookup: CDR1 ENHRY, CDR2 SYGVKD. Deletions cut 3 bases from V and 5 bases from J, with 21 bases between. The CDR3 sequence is CAISEDGGTGGEDTQYF. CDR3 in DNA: TGTGCCATCAGTGAAGATGGGGGGACGGGTGGGGAAGATACGCAGTATTTT.

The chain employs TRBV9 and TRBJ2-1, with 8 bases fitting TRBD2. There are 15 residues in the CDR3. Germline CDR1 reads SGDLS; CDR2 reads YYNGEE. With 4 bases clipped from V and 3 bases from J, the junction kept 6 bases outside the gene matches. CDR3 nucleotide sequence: TGTGCCAGCAGCCTTACTAGCGGCTACTACAATGAGCAGTTCTTC. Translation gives CASSLTSGYYNEQFF.

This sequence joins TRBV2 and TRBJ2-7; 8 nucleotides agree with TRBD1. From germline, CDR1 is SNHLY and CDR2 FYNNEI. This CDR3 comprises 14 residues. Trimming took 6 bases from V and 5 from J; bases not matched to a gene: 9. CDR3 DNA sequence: TGTGCCAGCAGAGGACAGGGAACCCCAAACGAGCAGTACTTC. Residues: CASRGQGTPNEQYF.

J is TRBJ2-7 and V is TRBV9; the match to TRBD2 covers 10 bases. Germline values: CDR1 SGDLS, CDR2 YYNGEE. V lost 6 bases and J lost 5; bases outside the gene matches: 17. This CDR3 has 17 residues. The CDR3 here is CASILARASGSDNEQYF. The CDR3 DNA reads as TGTGCCAGCATTCTAGCACGGGCTAGCGGGAGTGACAACGAGCAGTACTTC.

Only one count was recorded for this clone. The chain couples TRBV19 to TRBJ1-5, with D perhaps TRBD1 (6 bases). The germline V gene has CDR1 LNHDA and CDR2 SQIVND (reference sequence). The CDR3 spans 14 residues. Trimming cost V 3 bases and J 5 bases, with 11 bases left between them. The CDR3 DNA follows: TGTGCCAGTAGTATGTTCCAGGGGTATCAGCCCCAGCATTTT. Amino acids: CASSMFQGYQPQHF. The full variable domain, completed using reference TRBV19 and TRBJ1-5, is DGGITQSPKYLFRKEGQNVTLSCEQNLNHDAMYWYRQDPGQGLRLIYYSQIVNDFQKGDIAEGYSVSREKKESFPLTVTSAQKNPTAFYLCASSMFQGYQPQHFGDGTRLSIL.

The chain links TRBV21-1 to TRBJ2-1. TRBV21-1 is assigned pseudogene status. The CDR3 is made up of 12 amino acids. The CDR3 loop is CASSEYRREQFF. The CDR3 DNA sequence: TGTGCCAGCAGCGAGTATAGACGTGAGCAGTTCTTC.

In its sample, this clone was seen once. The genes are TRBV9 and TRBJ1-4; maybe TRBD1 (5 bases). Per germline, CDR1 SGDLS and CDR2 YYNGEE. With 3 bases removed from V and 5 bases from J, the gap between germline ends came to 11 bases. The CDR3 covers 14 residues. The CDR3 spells CASSGGDPNEKLFF. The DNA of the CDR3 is TGTGCCAGCAGCGGGGGGGACCCGAATGAAAAACTGTTTTTT.

The CDR3, as DNA: TGCGCCAGCAGGGACAGAGACTACGAGCAGTACTTC. Translation gives CASRDRDYEQYF. This sequence joins TRBV5-1 and TRBJ2-7, with D perhaps TRBD1 (6 bases). In germline, CDR1 is SGHRS, CDR2 YFSETQ. V lost 5 bases to trimming and J lost 3 bases, with 9 bases between them. CDR3 length: 12 amino acids.

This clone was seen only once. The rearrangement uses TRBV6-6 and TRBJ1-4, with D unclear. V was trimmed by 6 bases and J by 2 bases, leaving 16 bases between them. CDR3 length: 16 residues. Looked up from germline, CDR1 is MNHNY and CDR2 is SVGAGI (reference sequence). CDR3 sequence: CASSHRKGHTNEKLFF. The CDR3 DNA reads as TGTGCCAGCAGCCACCGAAAGGGTCACACTAATGAAAAACTGTTTTTT.

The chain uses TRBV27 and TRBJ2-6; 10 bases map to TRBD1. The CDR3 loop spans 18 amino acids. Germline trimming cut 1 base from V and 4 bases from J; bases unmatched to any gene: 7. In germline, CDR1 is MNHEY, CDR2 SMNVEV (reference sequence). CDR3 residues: CASSLFGTGAAGANVLTF. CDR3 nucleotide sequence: TGTGCCAGCAGTTTATTCGGGACAGGGGCGGCCGGGGCCAACGTCCTGACTTTC.